Given below is one TCR beta chain in context. The antigen is unknown. The source material, RNA transcripts, was used to amplify TCR beta CDR3 regions. TCR CDR3 underwent first-round RT-PCR with the HTBI primer set. TCRdb fed the multiplex PCR reads into MiXCR, producing one record per CDR3 protein. The sample consists of about 380,000 distinct CDR3 sequences, approximately 17% of them appearing once. The data were taken from a study of T cells in Graves' hyperthyroidism and ophthalmopathy. Turning to the study itself: Before any treatment, at initial diagnosis, peripheral blood was collected.

Those patients with uncontrolled infection, other autoimmune disease, pregnancy or lactation were excluded. The CDR3 is 16 amino acids. Germline CDR1 DFQATT, CDR2 SNEGSKA (reference sequence). V gave up 5 bases and J gave up 2 bases, with 20 bases separating them. Study results and limitations: In blood, most of the thyroid clonotypes expanded above 0.001 were also present.

Sample: blood. This receptor was taken from a young man with Graves' ophthalmopathy. The chain is built from TRBV20-1 and TRBJ2-3; D not certain. As DNA, the CDR3 is TGCAGTGCTGACTCGCACTACTCGATATACACAGATACGCAGTATTTT. Amino acid sequence: CSADSHYSIYTDTQYF.